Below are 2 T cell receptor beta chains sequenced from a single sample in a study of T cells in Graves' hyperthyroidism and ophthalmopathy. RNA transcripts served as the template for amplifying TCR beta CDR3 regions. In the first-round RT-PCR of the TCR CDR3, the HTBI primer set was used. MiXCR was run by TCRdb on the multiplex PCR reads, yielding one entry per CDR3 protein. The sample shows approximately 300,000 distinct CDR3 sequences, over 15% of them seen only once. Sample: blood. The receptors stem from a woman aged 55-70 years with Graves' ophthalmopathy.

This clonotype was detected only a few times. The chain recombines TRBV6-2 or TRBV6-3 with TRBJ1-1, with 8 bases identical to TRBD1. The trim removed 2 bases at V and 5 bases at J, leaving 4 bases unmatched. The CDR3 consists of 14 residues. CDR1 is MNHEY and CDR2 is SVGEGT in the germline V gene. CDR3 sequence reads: CASSYARGLTEAFF. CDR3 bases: TGTGCCAGCAGTTACGCCAGGGGGCTAACTGAAGCTTTCTTT.

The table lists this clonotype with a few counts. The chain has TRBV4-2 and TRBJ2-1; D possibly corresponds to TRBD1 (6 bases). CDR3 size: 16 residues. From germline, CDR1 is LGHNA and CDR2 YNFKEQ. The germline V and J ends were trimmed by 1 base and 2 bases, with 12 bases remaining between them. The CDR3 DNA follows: TGTGCCAGCAGCCAAGTTCTAGAGGGGGCCTACAATGAGCAGTTCTTC. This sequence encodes CASSQVLEGAYNEQFF.